Following are 18 T cell receptor beta chains from one sample sequenced in a study of blood T cells in healthy people across ages. PCR was performed a second time for about 7 to 11 cycles using a sample-barcoded 5' primer and a J-beta primer mix. In TCRdb, the 5' RACE reads were re-called with MiXCR into one record per CDR3 protein. The table includes roughly 1,500,000 distinct CDR3 sequences, roughly 30% detected once. Sequences were obtained from blood. The receptor source for this set is a woman under 40 in good health.

This chain connects TRBV5-5 to TRBJ2-3, with D possibly matching TRBD2 (7 bases). The germline V gene has CDR1 SGHKS and CDR2 YYEKEE (reference sequence). Trimming cost V 3 bases and J 2 bases, with 16 bases left between them. This CDR3 region has 16 residues. The CDR3 here is CASSWGGLADTDTQYF. The CDR3 region has the DNA TGTGCCAGCAGCTGGGGGGGGCTAGCGGACACAGATACGCAGTATTTT.

This clonotype was counted between two and nine times. The J gene is TRBJ2-1, the V gene TRBV7-9, with D possibly being TRBD1 (5 bases). The CDR3 sequence is 15 residues long. Germline CDR1 and CDR2: SEHNR and FQNEAQ (reference sequence). Deletions cut 5 bases from V and 4 bases from J, with 15 bases between. Here the CDR3 DNA reads TGTGCCAGCAGCCCCTCCAGGGTGTCGTACAATGAGCAGTTCTTC. Translating gives CASSPSRVSYNEQFF. Variable domain in full (rest from reference TRBV7-9 and TRBJ2-1): DTGVSQNPRHKITKRGQNVTFRCDPISEHNRLYWYRQTLGQGPEFLTYFQNEAQLEKSRLLSDRFSAERPKGSFSTLEIQRTEQGDSAMYLCASSPSRVSYNEQFFGPGTRLTVL.

CDR3 coding DNA: TGCGCCAGCAGCTTGCGGCCAGAAAGGGGCGGCTACACCTTC. Translation gives CASSLRPERGGYTF. The chain carries TRBV5-1 and TRBJ1-2; TRBD1 might be the D (5 bases). V was trimmed by 1 base and J by 8 bases, leaving 15 bases between them. Germline V CDR1 and CDR2: SGHRS, YFSETQ. CDR3 length equals 14 residues.

V and J are TRBV20-1 and TRBJ2-1; 7 bases are a match to TRBD2. Germline values: CDR1 DFQATT, CDR2 SNEGSKA (reference sequence). The J segment lost 3 bases and the V segment lost 1 base, leaving 9 bases of the junction unmatched. The CDR3 sequence is 16 residues long. The CDR3: CSARAGPAGYYNEQFF. The CDR3 region has the DNA TGCAGTGCTAGAGCAGGCCCAGCGGGATACTACAATGAGCAGTTCTTC.

CDR3 protein: CSARDAGVLEAFF. The DNA for the CDR3 is TGCAGTGCTAGAGATGCAGGGGTTCTAGAAGCTTTCTTT. The chain links TRBV20-1 to TRBJ1-1; maybe TRBD1 (6 bases). V dropped 0 bases and J dropped 8 bases, with 13 bases sitting between them. CDR3 length equals 13 residues. Germline CDR1 is DFQATT and CDR2 is SNEGSKA (reference sequence).

V gene TRBV15 combines with J gene TRBJ2-5; 10 bases are a match to TRBD2. From germline, CDR1 is LNHNV and CDR2 YYDKDF (reference sequence). After removal of 1 base from V and 3 bases from J, the junction contained 8 bases not matched to a gene. The CDR3 consists of 17 residues. The CDR3 loop reads CATSRGVQREGKETQYF. CDR3 bases: TGTGCCACCAGCAGAGGGGTACAGCGGGAGGGCAAAGAGACCCAGTACTTC.

The chain carries TRBV27 and TRBJ2-5; 14 nucleotides line up with TRBD2. This CDR3 comprises 22 residues. With V trimmed by 4 bases and J by 5 bases, 24 bases remained unmatched. Germline CDR1 is MNHEY and CDR2 is SMNVEV (reference sequence). The CDR3 DNA follows: TGTGCCAGCAGTTCAAGTGGGCCGGCGGGACTAGCGGGAGCCGAACACCTGGAGACCCAGTACTTC. This sequence encodes CASSSSGPAGLAGAEHLETQYF.

For the CDR3, the DNA is TGCAGTGCTGGTTCGACAGTAGCCAAAAACATTCAGTACTTC. This sequence encodes CSAGSTVAKNIQYF. The J gene is TRBJ2-4, the V gene TRBV20-1; tentatively, D is TRBD1 (5 bases). The CDR3 is 14 amino acids. Trimming took off 5 bases at V and 0 bases at J, with 11 bases between the two ends. Germline V gene data show CDR1 as DFQATT and CDR2 as SNEGSKA (reference sequence).

V usage is TRBV28 and J usage is TRBJ2-7, with no clear D. CDR3 length: 14 amino acids. Germline values: CDR1 MDHEN, CDR2 SYDVKM. V gave up 3 bases and J gave up 1 base, with 10 bases separating them. The CDR3 region is CASSLGSRSYEQYF. In DNA, the CDR3 is TGTGCCAGCAGTTTGGGATCGCGATCCTACGAGCAGTACTTC.

The rearrangement joins TRBV7-9 to TRBJ2-1, with TRBD2 matching 11 bases. The CDR3 has 14 amino acids. V lost 5 bases, J lost 9 bases, and 6 bases stayed unmatched. The germline V gene has CDR1 SEHNR and CDR2 FQNEAQ (reference sequence). In nucleotides, the CDR3 is TGTGCCAGCAGCACTAGCGGGAGTCTAGGTGAGCAGTTCTTC. Translated, it gives CASSTSGSLGEQFF. The variable domain in full, completed from reference TRBV7-9 and TRBJ2-1, reads DTGVSQNPRHKITKRGQNVTFRCDPISEHNRLYWYRQTLGQGPEFLTYFQNEAQLEKSRLLSDRFSAERPKGSFSTLEIQRTEQGDSAMYLCASSTSGSLGEQFFGPGTRLTVL.

The chain combines TRBV5-6 with TRBJ1-1; D is uncertain. The CDR3 contains 12 residues. From germline, CDR1 is SGHDT and CDR2 YYEEEE. V lost 0 bases, J lost 11 bases, and 11 bases lay in between. The CDR3 here is CASSLGSGWAFF. CDR3 sequence (DNA): TGTGCCAGCAGCTTGGGAAGTGGCTGGGCTTTCTTT.

The genes are TRBV27 and TRBJ2-3; 9 nucleotides line up with TRBD2. CDR1 MNHEY and CDR2 SMNVEV come from the germline V gene (reference sequence). CDR3 size: 16 residues. V was pared by 5 bases and J by 3 bases, with 9 bases of the junction left unmatched. As DNA, the CDR3 is TGTGCCAGCAGTACCTTAGCGGGAGTAGGGACAGATACGCAGTATTTT. Encoded protein: CASSTLAGVGTDTQYF.

This chain joins TRBV29-1 and TRBJ2-3; TRBD2 matches at 13 bases. The germline V gene encodes CDR1 SQVTM and CDR2 ANQGSEA. The CDR3 spans 15 residues. Trimming at V came to 6 bases and at J to 2 bases, leaving 5 bases not matched to a gene. CDR3 sequence reads: CSVRGLAGPTDTQYF. CDR3 bases: TGCAGCGTGAGGGGACTAGCGGGACCCACAGATACGCAGTATTTT.

There are a few counts of this clonotype. The chain recombines TRBV12-3 or TRBV12-4 with TRBJ1-2; D is unclear. This CDR3 comprises 13 residues. The V gene lost 4 bases and the J gene lost 8 bases, with 14 bases spanning the gap. The CDR3 nucleotides read TGTGCCAGCAGTTCCTCAGGTGCGGGGGGCTACACCTTC. This translates into CASSSSGAGGYTF.

The V call is TRBV14, the J call TRBJ1-6; 9 positions match TRBD1. Germline V CDR1 and CDR2: SGHDN, FVKESK. The trim removed 4 bases at V and 7 bases at J, leaving 8 bases unmatched. The CDR3 has 16 amino acids. CDR3 DNA sequence: TGTGCCAGCAGCCTGGCCCCCGGGACAGGGAATTCACCCCTCCACTTT. It codes for CASSLAPGTGNSPLHF.

The chain couples TRBV4-1 to TRBJ2-7; 8 nucleotides line up with TRBD2. CDR1 is MGHRA and CDR2 is YSYEKL in the germline V gene. This CDR3 contains 15 residues. V dropped 6 bases and J dropped 3; count of bases not matched to a gene: 10. The CDR3 here is CASSRTSGSFYEQYF. CDR3 nucleotides: TGCGCCAGCAGTCGAACGAGCGGGAGCTTCTACGAGCAGTACTTC.

The chain couples TRBV20-1 to TRBJ1-2; 7 bases are a match to TRBD1. Germline V gives CDR1 DFQATT, CDR2 SNEGSKA (reference sequence). The CDR3 length is 13 residues. Trimming cost V 6 bases and J 8 bases; bases outside gene matches: 12. CDR3 nucleotide sequence: TGCAGTGCAGATGACAGGGCCACTGAGGGCTACACCTTC. Translated, it gives CSADDRATEGYTF.

This clonotype was picked up many times. The rearrangement links TRBV27 to TRBJ2-1; TRBD2 matches at 8 bases. Germline V gives CDR1 MNHEY, CDR2 SMNVEV (reference sequence). The CDR3 sequence is 15 residues long. V lost 2 bases to trimming and J lost 9 bases; unmatched junction nucleotides: 9. The CDR3 DNA sequence: TGTGCCAGCAGTTTAGACGGGGGGGCCGGACTTGAGCAGTTCTTC. Its protein is CASSLDGGAGLEQFF.